This entry features one T cell receptor beta chain sequence. Clones were sequenced by immunoSEQ multiplex PCR, and TCRdb holds only the in-frame ones, with some missing. The sample carries about 2.4 million clones, about 92% recorded once. These data are taken from a study of shared clonotypes between healthy human individuals. Whole-study context: The people who gave samples were two women and a few men aged 18 to 49. Per-donor plates numbered three CD4 naive, three CD4 memory, two CD8 naive and one CD8 memory.

Donation came from healthy HIV-negative adults that had no recent acute infections or vaccinations. The CDR3 sequence is 16 residues long. With 4 bases clipped from V and 7 bases from J, the junction kept 14 bases outside the gene matches. Sequences were obtained from naive CD4+ T cells sorted from blood. Specified subset: CD45RA+ positively selected. The sequence derives from a man in his late teens or twenties in good health. The chain couples TRBV5-3 to TRBJ1-5, with 7 positions matching TRBD1. TRBV5-3 is designated an ORF whose function remains uncertain. The CDR3 sequence is CARSLGFDRVQQPQHF. The CDR3 DNA follows: TGTGCCAGAAGCCTGGGCTTTGACAGGGTTCAACAGCCCCAGCATTTT.